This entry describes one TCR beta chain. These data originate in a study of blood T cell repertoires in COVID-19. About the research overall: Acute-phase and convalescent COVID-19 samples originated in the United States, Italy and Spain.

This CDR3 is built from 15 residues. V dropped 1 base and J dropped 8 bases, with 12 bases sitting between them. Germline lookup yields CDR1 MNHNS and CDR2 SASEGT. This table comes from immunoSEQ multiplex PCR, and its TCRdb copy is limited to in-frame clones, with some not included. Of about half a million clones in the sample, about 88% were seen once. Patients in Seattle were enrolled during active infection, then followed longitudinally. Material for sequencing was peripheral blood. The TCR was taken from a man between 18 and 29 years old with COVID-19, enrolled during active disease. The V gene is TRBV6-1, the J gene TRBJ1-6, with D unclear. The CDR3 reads CASSEEVLRDSPLHF. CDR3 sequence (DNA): TGTGCCAGCAGTGAAGAGGTGTTACGGGATTCACCCCTCCACTTT.